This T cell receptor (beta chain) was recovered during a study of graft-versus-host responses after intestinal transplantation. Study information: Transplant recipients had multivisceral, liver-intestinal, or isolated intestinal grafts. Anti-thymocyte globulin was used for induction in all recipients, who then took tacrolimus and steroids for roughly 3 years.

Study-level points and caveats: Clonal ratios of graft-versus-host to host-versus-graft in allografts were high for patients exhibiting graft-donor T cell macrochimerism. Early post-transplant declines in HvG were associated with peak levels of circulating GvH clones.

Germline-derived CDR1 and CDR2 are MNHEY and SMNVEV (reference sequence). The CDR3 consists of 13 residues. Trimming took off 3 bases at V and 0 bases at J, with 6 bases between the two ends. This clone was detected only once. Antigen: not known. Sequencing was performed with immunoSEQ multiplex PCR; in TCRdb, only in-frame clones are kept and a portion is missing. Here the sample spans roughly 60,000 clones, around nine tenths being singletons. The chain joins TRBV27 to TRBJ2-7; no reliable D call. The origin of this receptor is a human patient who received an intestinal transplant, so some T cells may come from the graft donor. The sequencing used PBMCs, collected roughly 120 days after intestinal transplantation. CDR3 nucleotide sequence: TGTGCCAGCAGTTTTCAAAGCTCCTACGAGCAGTACTTC. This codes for CASSFQSSYEQYF.